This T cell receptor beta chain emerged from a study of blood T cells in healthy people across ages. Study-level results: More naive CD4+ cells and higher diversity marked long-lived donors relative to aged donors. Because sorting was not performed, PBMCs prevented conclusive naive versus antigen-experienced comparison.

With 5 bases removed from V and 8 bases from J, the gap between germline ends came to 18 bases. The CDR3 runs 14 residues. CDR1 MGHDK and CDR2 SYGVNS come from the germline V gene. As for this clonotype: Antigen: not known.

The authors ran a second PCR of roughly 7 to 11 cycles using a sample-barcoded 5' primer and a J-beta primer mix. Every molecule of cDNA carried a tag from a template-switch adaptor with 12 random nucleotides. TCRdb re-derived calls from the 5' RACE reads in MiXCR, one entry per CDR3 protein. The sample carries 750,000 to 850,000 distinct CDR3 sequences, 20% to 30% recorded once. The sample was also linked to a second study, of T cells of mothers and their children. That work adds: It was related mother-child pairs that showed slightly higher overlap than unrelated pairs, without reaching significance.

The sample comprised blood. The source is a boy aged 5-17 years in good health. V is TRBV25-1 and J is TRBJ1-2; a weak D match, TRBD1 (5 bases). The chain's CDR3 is CASSSLDGRGGYTF. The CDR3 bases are TGTGCCAGCAGTTCCCTGGACGGGAGGGGAGGCTACACCTTC.